The sequence of this T cell receptor (beta chain) was determined in a study of T cell responses to AZD1222 COVID-19 vaccine. Study-level background: Second-dose schedules of about 4 or about 12 weeks were combined.

Only a few counts were recorded for this clone. Its antigen is undetermined. Germline loops: CDR1 SGHRS, CDR2 YFSETQ. Germline trimming cut 4 bases from V and 4 bases from J; bases unmatched to any gene: 5. The CDR3 runs 15 residues. The protocol was immunoSEQ multiplex PCR, while the TCRdb copy is restricted to in-frame clones and leaves out a portion. The table records some 150,000 clones, roughly 92% of them present only once. Study conclusions and caveats: The repertoires were collected only after the peak T cell response. Only a handful of AZD1222 recipients were seropositive at baseline. Vaccine-related CD4 TCRs covered spike, predominating at 160-218 and 743-854.

The TCR sequence derives from an adult in good health. The genes are TRBV5-1 and TRBJ1-3; 10 positions agree with TRBD1. The material was peripheral blood, obtained on day 0 of AZD1222 vaccination. CDR3 in amino acids: CASSDPGQGGNTIYF. The CDR3 nucleotides are TGCGCCAGCAGCGATCCGGGACAGGGGGGAAACACCATATATTTT.